Shown below are 21 T cell receptor beta chains from a single sample sequenced in a study of cytomegalovirus exposure and HLA in healthy donors. The PCR had 60 Vbeta and 13 Jbeta primers. Sequencing was performed with immunoSEQ multiplex PCR; in TCRdb, only in-frame clones are kept and a portion is missing. The repertoire includes 150,000 to 200,000 clones, over 65% of them detected once, and approximately 3% sits in the top ten. Material for sequencing was PBMCs. All receptors come from a middle-aged woman in good health and CMV-seronegative.

This clone appeared a few times. The chain combines TRBV7-9 with TRBJ1-2; TRBD1 aligns across 7 bases. This CDR3 is 15 amino acids long. J gave up 2 bases and V 5 bases, and 8 bases lay outside the gene matches. Germline V gives CDR1 SEHNR, CDR2 FQNEAQ (reference sequence). CDR3 sequence reads: CASSLRTGANYGYTF. CDR3 nucleotides: TGTGCCAGCAGCCTCCGGACAGGAGCCAACTATGGCTACACCTTC.

The chain employs TRBV6-4 and TRBJ1-2; 7 bases match TRBD1. Germline V CDR1 and CDR2: MRHNA, SNTAGT. There are 14 residues in the CDR3. The trim removed 5 bases at V and 6 bases at J, leaving 9 bases unmatched. The CDR3 reads CASSPSGQAHGYTF. DNA of the CDR3: TGTGCCAGCAGTCCCTCCGGACAGGCCCATGGCTACACCTTC.

The chain recombines TRBV5-4 with TRBJ1-1, with no clear D. Germline-derived CDR1 and CDR2 are SGHNT and YYREEE (reference sequence). The CDR3 has 13 residues. Trimming removed 7 bases at V and 8 bases at J, with 18 bases between. DNA of the CDR3: TGTGCCAGCTTCTCCGGAGGGAAAAAGGAAGCTTTCTTT. Protein sequence: CASFSGGKKEAFF.

Here the CDR3 reads CASSLLGRAFF. The DNA of the CDR3 is TGTGCCAGCAGTTTATTGGGCAGGGCTTTCTTT. The chain joins TRBV28 to TRBJ1-1; D not certain. The V and J ends lost 1 base and 11 bases respectively, with 8 bases between them. CDR3 length equals 11 residues. Germline V gene sequence: CDR1 MDHEN, CDR2 SYDVKM.

This clone appeared once. The rearrangement uses TRBV18 and TRBJ1-4, with a weak D call TRBD1 (6 bases). The germline CDR1 and CDR2 sequences are KGHSH and LQKENI. Trimming shortened V by 1 base and J by 6 bases, and 15 bases separated the two germline ends. The CDR3 is 16 amino acids. DNA for the CDR3: TGTGCCAGCTCACCACTCGCGGCAGGGGTAGATGAAAAACTGTTTTTT. Amino acids: CASSPLAAGVDEKLFF.

This clone was detected only once. The chain has TRBV5-5 and TRBJ2-4, with D possibly matching TRBD1 (5 bases). Germline values: CDR1 SGHKS, CDR2 YYEKEE (reference sequence). Trimming removed 4 bases at V and 0 bases at J, with 17 bases between. The CDR3 loop spans 17 amino acids. The CDR3 DNA reads as TGTGCCAGCAGCCCCTCCCGACAGATCCTAGCCAAAAACATTCAGTACTTC. Residues: CASSPSRQILAKNIQYF.

The chain joins TRBV5-1 to TRBJ1-4, with a weak D call TRBD1 (6 bases). Germline loops: CDR1 SGHRS, CDR2 YFSETQ. The CDR3 totals 14 residues. Between the trimmed V and J ends, which lost 0 bases and 5 bases, there was a span of 8 bases. Here the CDR3 reads CASSLGGPNEKLFF. Here the CDR3 DNA reads TGCGCCAGCAGCTTGGGGGGGCCGAATGAAAAACTGTTTTTT.

This chain uses TRBV7-9 with TRBJ2-5; 12 nucleotides line up with TRBD2. V shed 5 bases and J 2 bases; nucleotides not matched to a gene: 12. Germline loops: CDR1 SEHNR, CDR2 FQNEAQ (reference sequence). The CDR3 runs to 18 residues. The CDR3 bases are TGTGCCAGCAGCCCGGGGGGGCTAGCGGGGGGGCTTCAAGAGACCCAGTACTTC. Its protein product is CASSPGGLAGGLQETQYF.

This clone was observed a single time. The CDR3 nucleotides read TGCGCCAGCAGCGGGACAGATAACACTGAAGCTTTCTTT. Translating gives CASSGTDNTEAFF. V gene TRBV5-1 combines with J gene TRBJ1-1, with 7 nucleotides matching TRBD1. The V gene end was trimmed by 4 bases and the J gene end by 2 bases; junction bases not matched to a gene: 2. CDR1 and CDR2 from the germline V gene are SGHRS and YFSETQ. The CDR3 has 13 amino acids.

The chain couples TRBV10-1 to TRBJ2-7; D may be TRBD1 (5 bases). Trimming took off 1 base at V and 3 bases at J, with 10 bases between the two ends. The CDR3 is 14 amino acids. CDR1 WNHNN and CDR2 SYGVQD come from the germline V gene (reference sequence). CDR3 protein: CASSEFQGSYEQYF. CDR3 nucleotide sequence: TGCGCCAGCAGTGAGTTTCAGGGAAGCTACGAGCAGTACTTC.

V gene TRBV5-1 combines with J gene TRBJ2-7, with 9 bases that match TRBD1. Germline V lookup: CDR1 SGHRS, CDR2 YFSETQ. The CDR3 covers 14 residues. V lost 7 bases, J lost 1 base, and 6 bases stayed unmatched. The CDR3 reads CASGSGTGSYEQYF. The CDR3 DNA follows: TGCGCCAGCGGGTCAGGGACAGGGTCCTACGAGCAGTACTTC.

The genes are TRBV6-5 and TRBJ1-5, with 10 bases lining up with TRBD1. Trimming at V came to 6 bases and at J to 4 bases, leaving 6 bases not matched to a gene. The CDR3 runs to 15 residues. Germline CDR1 is MNHEY and CDR2 is SVGAGI. CDR3 region: CASSQDRGGNQPQHF. CDR3 DNA sequence: TGTGCCAGCAGCCAGGACAGGGGGGGGAATCAGCCCCAGCATTTT.

The rearrangement uses TRBV7-2 and TRBJ2-2, with D possibly TRBD1 on 6 matching bases. The CDR3 runs to 15 residues. The V and J ends lost 1 base and 4 bases respectively, with 10 bases between them. Germline V lookup: CDR1 SGHTA, CDR2 FQGNSA. The CDR3 region is CASSLVRGFTGELFF. For the CDR3, the DNA is TGTGCCAGCAGCTTAGTCAGGGGCTTCACCGGGGAGCTGTTTTTT. The full variable domain, in which reference TRBV7-2 and TRBJ2-2 provide the parts outside the CDR3, is GAGVSQSPSNKVTEKGKDVELRCDPISGHTALYWYRQSLGQGLEFLIYFQGNSAPDKSGLPSDRFSAERTGGSVSTLTIQRTQQEDSAVYLCASSLVRGFTGELFFGEGSRLTVL.

The V and J genes are TRBV4-1 and TRBJ2-3; maybe TRBD2 (5 bases). The V end was cut by 4 bases, the J end by 4 bases, with 9 bases between. Germline V gene lookup returns CDR1 MGHRA and CDR2 YSYEKL. The CDR3 spans 13 residues. CDR3 nucleotide sequence: TGCGCCAGCAGCCGTACTAGGTCAGATACGCAGTATTTT. Encoded protein: CASSRTRSDTQYF.

The chain combines TRBV6-4 with TRBJ2-4; perhaps TRBD2 as D (5 bases). Trimming removed 4 bases from V and 5 bases from J, with 15 bases in between. Germline loops: CDR1 MRHNA, CDR2 SNTAGT. The CDR3 loop spans 15 amino acids. The CDR3 nucleotides read TGTGCCAGCAGTGCCTCAGAGGGCCCCCAAAACATTCAGTACTTC. Protein sequence: CASSASEGPQNIQYF.

This clone was seen once. This chain connects TRBV6-1 to TRBJ1-5, with a possible D match to TRBD1 (6 bases). The CDR3 consists of 15 residues. CDR1 is MNHNS and CDR2 is SASEGT in the germline V gene. V shed 6 bases and J shed 0 bases, with 12 bases lying between them. The CDR3 DNA sequence: TGTGCCAGCAGACCCGGACAGTATAGCAATCAGCCCCAGCATTTT. This encodes CASRPGQYSNQPQHF.

The sample holds one count of this clone. J is TRBJ1-2 and V is TRBV6-6, with 8 bases fitting TRBD1. The V and J ends lost 1 base and 3 bases, in that order; junction bases with no gene match: 4. Per the germline V gene, CDR1 is MNHNY and CDR2 is SVGAGI (reference sequence). This CDR3 has 15 residues. In DNA, the CDR3 is TGTGCCAGCAGTTACTACCCGGACAGGGACTATGGCTACACCTTC. Amino acids: CASSYYPDRDYGYTF.

V gene TRBV5-1 combines with J gene TRBJ1-2; D might be TRBD1 (5 bases). This CDR3 contains 15 residues. CDR1 and CDR2 from the germline V gene are SGHRS and YFSETQ. Trimming pared 3 bases from V and 0 bases from J, leaving 12 bases between. The CDR3 DNA sequence: TGCGCCAGCAGCTCCTCGGGGGGAACTAACTATGGCTACACCTTC. This codes for CASSSSGGTNYGYTF.

The rearrangement joins TRBV4-1 to TRBJ2-3; 10 nucleotides line up with TRBD2. This CDR3 is 17 amino acids long. V dropped 4 bases and J dropped 2; count of bases not matched to a gene: 9. The germline V gene has CDR1 MGHRA and CDR2 YSYEKL. CDR3 DNA sequence: TGCGCCAGCAGCCGAGTTAGCGGGGGGATTTCCACAGATACGCAGTATTTT. Protein product: CASSRVSGGISTDTQYF.

The chain joins TRBV6-1 to TRBJ1-3; D call uncertain. This CDR3 region has 16 residues. Trimming left V 1 base short and J 1 base short, with 11 bases between. Germline V gene lookup returns CDR1 MNHNS and CDR2 SASEGT. The CDR3: CASSEGPDFSGNTIYF. In DNA, the CDR3 is TGTGCCAGCAGTGAAGGGCCTGACTTTTCTGGAAACACCATATATTTT.

This sequence joins TRBV7-2 and TRBJ2-1; D might be TRBD2 (6 bases). CDR3 length equals 15 residues. The germline V gene encodes CDR1 SGHTA and CDR2 FQGNSA. V shed 0 bases and J shed 3 bases, with 9 bases lying between them. The CDR3 loop is CASSLAAGSYNEQFF. CDR3 bases: TGTGCCAGCAGCTTAGCTGCGGGGAGCTACAATGAGCAGTTCTTC.